These T cell receptor beta chains were read from a single sample in a study of T cell responses to AZD1222 COVID-19 vaccine. Clones were read by immunoSEQ multiplex PCR, and TCRdb kept only the in-frame ones, dropping some. The sample consists of 120,000 or so clones, approximately 90% of them appearing once. Sequenced material: peripheral blood, taken on day 0 of AZD1222 vaccination. These receptors came from an adult in good health. The CDR3 runs from the conserved cysteine through the conserved F or W. A D gene is named only where the DNA matches it firmly. For some rows the clone size is stated as once, few or many, or as a class when expanded; others skip it.

cdr3_aa | cdr3_nt | clone_size | j_call | v_call | d_call
CASSSQPEGRGNEQFF | TGTGCCAGCAGCTCACAACCCGAGGGCAGGGGCAATGAGCAGTTCTTC | few | TRBJ2-1 | TRBV11-3 | -
CAITPGLAGVDTQYF | TGTGCCATCACCCCCGGACTAGCGGGAGTAGATACGCAGTATTTT | - | TRBJ2-3 | TRBV10-3 | TRBD2
CASSSGLLNTGELFF | TGCGCCAGCAGCTCGGGACTCCTGAACACCGGGGAGCTGTTTTTT | - | TRBJ2-2 | TRBV5-1 | -
CASSLGQGTGYTF | TGCGCCAGCAGCTTGGGACAGGGAACTGGCTACACCTTC | - | TRBJ1-2 | TRBV5-1 | TRBD1
CASTQGLAGGYNEQFF | TGTGCCAGCACCCAGGGCCTAGCGGGGGGCTACAATGAGCAGTTCTTC | - | TRBJ2-1 | TRBV6-4 | TRBD2
CASSPGTGADNEQFF | TGTGCCAGTAGTCCCGGGACAGGGGCCGACAATGAGCAGTTCTTC | once | TRBJ2-1 | TRBV19 | TRBD1
CASSPGNSGANVLTF | TGTGCTAGCAGCCCAGGGAACTCTGGGGCCAACGTCCTGACTTTC | - | TRBJ2-6 | TRBV7-7 | -
CASDLKAASYEQYF | TGTGCCAGCGACCTCAAGGCAGCCTCCTACGAGCAGTACTTC | - | TRBJ2-7 | TRBV2 | -
CASSLSTDTQYF | TGCGCCAGCAGCCTGAGCACAGATACGCAGTATTTT | - | TRBJ2-3 | TRBV5-1 | -
CAISENRGDGQPQHF | TGTGCCATCAGTGAGAACCGGGGGGACGGTCAGCCCCAGCATTTT | - | TRBJ1-5 | TRBV10-3 | -
CASSFSDTGELFF | TGCGCCAGCAGCTTCTCAGACACCGGGGAGCTGTTTTTT | - | TRBJ2-2 | TRBV5-1 | -
CASINMYTGTTGGYTF | TGTGCCAGTATCAATATGTATACCGGGACAACGGGTGGCTACACCTTC | - | TRBJ1-2 | TRBV19 | -
CASSPGTGSNTIYF | TGTGCCAGCAGCCCCGGGACAGGAAGTAACACCATATATTTT | - | TRBJ1-3 | TRBV7-3 | TRBD1
CSVETGPAETQYF | TGCAGCGTTGAGACCGGGCCGGCGGAGACCCAGTACTTC | once | TRBJ2-5 | TRBV29-1 | -
CASSGRTSYEQFF | TGTGCCAGCAGTGGGCGGACTAGTTATGAGCAGTTCTTC | - | TRBJ2-1 | TRBV27 | TRBD2
CASSVEGTGKGEKLFF | TGTGCCAGCAGCGTAGAAGGGACAGGGAAGGGTGAAAAACTGTTTTTT | - | TRBJ1-4 | TRBV9 | TRBD1
CASSWGPTGELFF | TGTGCCAGCAGCTGGGGGCCCACCGGGGAGCTGTTTTTT | - | TRBJ2-2 | TRBV7-9 | -
CAWSVRGNQPQHF | TGTGCCTGGAGTGTACGAGGCAATCAGCCCCAGCATTTT | - | TRBJ1-5 | TRBV30 | -
CASSAGTPGNTIYF | TGTGCCAGCAGTGCCGGGACCCCGGGAAACACCATATATTTT | - | TRBJ1-3 | TRBV6-6 | -
CASSQQGERGYGYTF | TGTGCCAGCTCACAACAGGGGGAGAGGGGCTATGGCTACACCTTC | once | TRBJ1-2 | TRBV18 | TRBD1
CASDTRGGTEAFF | TGTGCCAGCGATACGCGTGGGGGGACTGAAGCTTTCTTT | - | TRBJ1-1 | TRBV11-2 | -
CASSQDQFLEAGGLGTEQFF | TGCGCCAGCAGCCAAGATCAGTTTCTAGAAGCGGGGGGGCTGGGTACTGAGCAGTTCTTC | - | TRBJ2-1 | TRBV4-1 | TRBD2
CASTQQGPMNTEAFF | TGCGCCAGCACCCAACAGGGACCGATGAACACTGAAGCTTTCTTT | - | TRBJ1-1 | TRBV4-1 | -
CASSRPSGISSGEQFF | TGTGCCAGCAGCCGCCCAAGCGGGATCTCCTCGGGTGAGCAGTTCTTC | - | TRBJ2-1 | TRBV4-2 | TRBD2
CASRQGDGAEAFF | TGTGCCAGCAGGCAGGGTGATGGGGCTGAAGCTTTCTTT | - | TRBJ1-1 | TRBV2 | -
CATSDSSMGGYGYTF | TGTGCCACCAGTGATTCCTCAATGGGCGGGTATGGCTACACCTTC | - | TRBJ1-2 | TRBV24-1 | -
CASSYSRDGSGNTIYF | TGTGCCAGCAGTTACTCGAGGGACGGCTCTGGAAACACCATATATTTT | - | TRBJ1-3 | TRBV6-5 | -
CASSYSGVTGNTIYF | TGTGCCAGCAGTTACTCCGGAGTAACTGGAAACACCATATATTTT | - | TRBJ1-3 | TRBV6-6 | -
CASRPSGQGNEKLFF | TGCGCCAGCAGACCATCCGGACAGGGGAATGAAAAACTGTTTTTT | - | TRBJ1-4 | TRBV5-1 | TRBD1
CASNPGYYSGNTIYF | TGTGCCAGCAACCCGGGATACTACTCTGGAAACACCATATATTTT | - | TRBJ1-3 | TRBV6-5 | -
CASSLGPNQPQHF | TGTGCCAGCAGCTTAGGTCCTAATCAGCCCCAGCATTTT | few | TRBJ1-5 | TRBV7-2 | -
CASSLDPGVLTEAFF | TGTGCCAGCAGCTTAGATCCCGGGGTGTTGACTGAAGCTTTCTTT | - | TRBJ1-1 | TRBV7-9 | -
CASSLEGFSYTF | TGTGCCAGCAGCTTAGAAGGCTTCAGCTACACCTTC | - | TRBJ1-2 | TRBV11-3 | -
CASSIKGEINEQFF | TGTGCCAGTAGTATTAAAGGGGAAATCAATGAGCAGTTCTTC | - | TRBJ2-1 | TRBV19 | -
CASSPDLGNSPLHF | TGTGCCAGCAGCCCCGACCTGGGTAATTCACCCCTCCACTTT | - | TRBJ1-6 | TRBV7-8 | -
CASSFGTSGGAGDF | TGCGCCAGCAGCTTCGGGACTAGCGGGGGGGCCGGGGATTTT | - | TRBJ2-3 | TRBV5-1 | TRBD2
CASSQGFAMNTEAFF | TGCGCCAGCAGCCAAGGGTTCGCGATGAACACTGAAGCTTTCTTT | - | TRBJ1-1 | TRBV4-1 | -
CASSEWQGAGGYTF | TGTGCCAGCAGTGAATGGCAGGGGGCGGGTGGCTACACCTTC | - | TRBJ1-2 | TRBV25-1 | TRBD1
CASSYADRAREKLFF | TGTGCCAGCAGTTACGCAGACAGGGCTCGAGAAAAACTGTTTTTT | - | TRBJ1-4 | TRBV6-5 | TRBD1
CASSPTGQGNYGYTF | TGTGCCAGCTCACCGACAGGACAGGGAAACTATGGCTACACCTTC | - | TRBJ1-2 | TRBV18 | TRBD1
CASSFRNLNTEAFF | TGTGCCAGCAGCTTCAGGAATCTGAACACTGAAGCTTTCTTT | - | TRBJ1-1 | TRBV7-8 | -
CAWSWGLNTEAFF | TGTGCCTGGAGCTGGGGACTGAACACTGAAGCTTTCTTT | - | TRBJ1-1 | TRBV30 | -